The next 2 T cell receptor beta chains were all read from a single sample in a study of cytomegalovirus exposure and HLA in healthy donors (dated by TCRdb to 2015 to 2018). Libraries came from the immunoSEQ multiplex PCR assay. For the multiplex PCR, a mixture combining 60 forward primers for TCR Vbeta segments and 13 reverse primers for TCR Jbeta segments was used. This is the immuneACCESS table as TCRdb keeps it, with only in-frame sequences that have V and J called. A part of the clones is gone; compared with another copy, unresolved V genes explain less than half, and the rest is unexplained. For this sample there are 160,000 or so clones; approximately 80% appear just once. In total, the top ten clones hold 5.5% to 7.5% of the sample. The sequenced sample was PBMCs. These receptors were taken from a woman in her thirties or forties in good health and CMV-seropositive.

To note about this clone: The sample holds other DNA sequences that translate to the same CDR3. The chain couples TRBV6-1 to TRBJ1-1; maybe TRBD1 (5 bases). V was shortened by 4 bases and J by 5 bases, with 11 bases between the two germline ends. This CDR3 has 13 amino acids. Germline loops: CDR1 MNHNS, CDR2 SASEGT. CDR3 nucleotide sequence: TGTGCCAGCAGTGTGGGGGGTGGGACTGAAGCTTTCTTT. Its translation: CASSVGGGTEAFF.

The chain is built from TRBV12-5 and TRBJ2-7; 10 bases map to TRBD2. Germline values: CDR1 LGHNT, CDR2 FRNRAP. The CDR3 runs 15 residues. V was clipped by 0 bases and J by 2 bases; unmatched bases: 1. The CDR3 DNA reads as TGTGCTAGTGGTTTGGTAGCGGGGGGGACCTACGAGCAGTACTTC. Protein: CASGLVAGGTYEQYF.